Each of the 26 T cell receptor beta chains below was sequenced from the same sample in a study of cytomegalovirus exposure and HLA in healthy donors. Both 60 Vbeta primers and 13 Jbeta primers went into the PCR. Measured with immunoSEQ multiplex PCR; TCRdb has only the in-frame clones, and not every one. The top ten hold approximately 1.2% of the sample, which has 95,000 to 150,000 clones, 60% to 85% seen once. Sequenced sample: PBMCs. Receptors were obtained from a female donor in good health and CMV-seronegative.

The chain couples TRBV2 to TRBJ1-5; TRBD1 matches 12 bases. V lost 10 bases, J lost 0 bases, and 13 bases stayed unmatched. Germline values: CDR1 SNHLY, CDR2 FYNNEI. This CDR3 is 18 amino acids long. The CDR3 is CATQQRDRGPFSNQPQHF. CDR3 DNA: TGTGCCACCCAGCAGCGGGACAGGGGGCCATTTAGCAATCAGCCCCAGCATTTT.

The gene calls are TRBV2 and TRBJ2-7, with 12 bases matching TRBD2. The ends lost 6 bases at V and 4 bases at J; junction bases unmatched: 1. CDR3 size: 13 residues. The germline gives CDR1 SNHLY, CDR2 FYNNEI. The CDR3 loop reads CASRGTSGYEQYF. CDR3 coding DNA: TGTGCCAGCAGAGGGACTAGCGGGTACGAGCAGTACTTC.

The chain combines TRBV28 with TRBJ1-2; maybe TRBD1 (6 bases). Germline CDR1 reads MDHEN; CDR2 reads SYDVKM. Trimming took off 6 bases at V and 6 bases at J, with 17 bases between the two ends. CDR3 size: 14 residues. Here the CDR3 DNA reads TGTGCCAGCAGAGCTCAGGGGCAAGGAAATGGCTACACCTTC. Amino acids: CASRAQGQGNGYTF.

The chain combines TRBV7-9 with TRBJ2-3; TRBD1 matches 7 bases. The germline CDR1 and CDR2 sequences are SEHNR and FQNEAQ (reference sequence). Trimming took 0 bases from V and 4 from J; bases not matched to a gene: 10. The CDR3 runs to 17 residues. CDR3 loop: CASSLAWTEGAPDTQYF. The CDR3 nucleotides are TGTGCCAGCAGCTTAGCCTGGACAGAGGGGGCCCCAGATACGCAGTATTTT. The full variable domain, in which reference TRBV7-9 and TRBJ2-3 provide the parts outside the CDR3, is DTGVSQNPRHKITKRGQNVTFRCDPISEHNRLYWYRQTLGQGPEFLTYFQNEAQLEKSRLLSDRFSAERPKGSFSTLEIQRTEQGDSAMYLCASSLAWTEGAPDTQYFGPGTRLTVL.

The chain links TRBV20-1 to TRBJ2-5, with D unclear. Germline loops: CDR1 DFQATT, CDR2 SNEGSKA (reference sequence). The germline V and J ends were trimmed by 6 bases and 4 bases, with 9 bases remaining between them. The CDR3 loop spans 11 amino acids. The CDR3 region has the DNA TGCAGTGCCGCTATGGTAGAGACCCAGTACTTC. Its protein is CSAAMVETQYF.

The rearrangement joins TRBV11-2 to TRBJ1-3; the D is unclear. The germline CDR1 and CDR2 sequences are SGHAT and FQNNGV. This CDR3 has 19 residues. V shed 5 bases and J shed 4 bases, with 27 bases lying between them. The CDR3 region has the DNA TGTGCCAGCAGCCCTCTAATGAGGTCAAGCTGGAGGAACGGAAACACCATATATTTT. Its translation: CASSPLMRSSWRNGNTIYF.

This clone has only one observation. The chain combines TRBV11-2 with TRBJ1-3; D is unresolved. The CDR3 sequence is 18 residues long. Trimming removed 1 base from V and 0 bases from J, with 16 bases in between. CDR1 is SGHAT, CDR2 FQNNGV, per germline. CDR3 DNA sequence: TGTGCCAGCAGCTTAGGTTGGAGAGCAGCCTCCTCTGGAAACACCATATATTTT. Translated, it gives CASSLGWRAASSGNTIYF.

The V call is TRBV14, the J call TRBJ2-5, with 8 bases lining up with TRBD2. The CDR3 length is 14 residues. J was trimmed by 2 bases and V by 6 bases; bases with no gene match: 5. Germline loops: CDR1 SGHDN, CDR2 FVKESK. CDR3 sequence: CASSPGGVQETQYF. Written as DNA, the CDR3 is TGTGCCAGCAGTCCGGGAGGGGTACAAGAGACCCAGTACTTC.

The gene calls are TRBV2 and TRBJ2-7; 8 bases agree with TRBD1. V was clipped by 5 bases and J by 2 bases; unmatched bases: 5. Per the germline V gene, CDR1 is SNHLY and CDR2 is FYNNEI. CDR3 length: 14 residues. CDR3 coding DNA: TGTGCCAGCAGTTTAGAACAGGGGGCCTACGAGCAGTACTTC. Amino acid sequence: CASSLEQGAYEQYF.

This clone was detected a few times. A junction end diverges from the germline sequence, so it may reflect a read error. The chain links TRBV28 to TRBJ2-5, with a tentative D call TRBD2 (6 bases). The length of the CDR3 is 13 residues. CDR1 MDHEN and CDR2 SYDVKM come from the germline V gene. The CDR3 is CASISLEGTPLDF. The CDR3 DNA is TGTGCCAGCATCTCATTGGAGGGGACCCCCCTGGACTTC.

This chain uses TRBV4-1 with TRBJ1-2; D might be TRBD1 (5 bases). Germline V gene lookup returns CDR1 MGHRA and CDR2 YSYEKL. The CDR3 has 16 residues. V lost 1 base, J lost 6 bases, and 18 bases lay in between. The CDR3 sequence is CASSQGFGHTDHGYTF. Here the CDR3 DNA reads TGCGCCAGCAGCCAAGGATTCGGACACACCGACCATGGCTACACCTTC.

The rearrangement links TRBV11-2 to TRBJ2-5; D unclear. This CDR3 is built from 12 residues. The V gene lost 5 bases and the J gene lost 5 bases, with 9 bases spanning the gap. CDR1 SGHAT and CDR2 FQNNGV come from the germline V gene. The CDR3 coding sequence is TGTGCCAGCAGCCAGGCTGGGGAGACCCAGTACTTC. It specifies CASSQAGETQYF.

This rearrangement joins TRBV10-3 to TRBJ2-5; TRBD2 matches 11 bases. V lost 0 bases to trimming and J lost 2 bases; unmatched junction nucleotides: 17. CDR3 size: 21 residues. Per germline, CDR1 ENHRY and CDR2 SYGVKD. The CDR3 DNA sequence: TGTGCCATCAGTGAGTCGACAGGGACCGGGACTAGCGGTATTCAACAAGAGACCCAGTACTTC. It encodes CAISESTGTGTSGIQQETQYF.

The rearrangement links TRBV11-2 to TRBJ1-2; D is undetermined. Germline loops: CDR1 SGHAT, CDR2 FQNNGV. The CDR3 covers 13 residues. V was shortened by 2 bases and J by 8 bases, with 12 bases between the two germline ends. Written as DNA, the CDR3 is TGTGCCAGCAGCTTAATAGGGAGCGGAGGCTACACCTTC. Translated: CASSLIGSGGYTF.

This chain connects TRBV7-9 to TRBJ2-1, with 8 bases fitting TRBD1. This CDR3 spans 16 amino acids. Germline V gene sequence: CDR1 SEHNR, CDR2 FQNEAQ (reference sequence). J lost 0 bases, V lost 5 bases, and 6 bases had no gene match. CDR3 residues: CASSARTGSSYNEQFF. Here the CDR3 DNA reads TGTGCCAGCAGCGCCCGGACAGGGAGCTCCTACAATGAGCAGTTCTTC.

V and J are TRBV4-1 and TRBJ2-7, with 11 nucleotides matching TRBD2. The CDR3 covers 17 residues. Losses at the gene ends were 3 bases for V and 3 bases for J; bases not matched to a gene: 10. In germline, CDR1 is MGHRA, CDR2 YSYEKL. CDR3 protein: CASSHGSTSGSHYEQYF. The DNA for the CDR3 is TGCGCCAGCAGCCACGGGTCCACTAGCGGGAGTCACTACGAGCAGTACTTC.

This chain joins TRBV5-8 and TRBJ2-3, with D unresolved. The CDR3 covers 13 residues. Germline V gives CDR1 SGHTS, CDR2 YDEGEE. The V end lost 0 bases, the J end lost 4 bases, and 6 bases lay between the germline ends. The CDR3 here is CASSLANADTQYF. DNA of the CDR3: TGTGCCAGCAGCTTGGCCAATGCAGATACGCAGTATTTT.

This sequence joins TRBV30 and TRBJ2-1; 7 bases line up with TRBD1. The CDR3 is made up of 14 amino acids. The germline V gene has CDR1 GTSNPN and CDR2 SVGIG (reference sequence). Unmatched junction bases numbered 4, after V lost 4 bases and J lost 1 base. The CDR3 sequence: CAWTGQLSYNEQFF. The CDR3 DNA is TGTGCCTGGACGGGACAGCTATCCTACAATGAGCAGTTCTTC.

Comments on this clone: Other nucleotide sequences in the sample specify the same CDR3. This rearrangement joins TRBV9 to TRBJ2-5; D not certain. Trimming removed 3 bases from V and 2 bases from J, with 17 bases in between. Germline CDR1 is SGDLS and CDR2 is YYNGEE. This CDR3 has 16 residues. The DNA of the CDR3 is TGTGCCAGCAGCGCTATCTCCCCTAGAGGACAAGAGACCCAGTACTTC. It encodes CASSAISPRGQETQYF.

CDR3 region: CASRSGTGQNTEAFF. Written as DNA, the CDR3 is TGTGCCAGCAGGTCCGGGACAGGGCAGAACACTGAAGCTTTCTTT. V and J are TRBV28 and TRBJ1-1, with 9 bases matching TRBD1. The CDR3 consists of 15 residues. Germline CDR1 MDHEN, CDR2 SYDVKM. The V segment lost 6 bases and the J segment 1 base; nucleotides outside the gene matches: 6.

The chain combines TRBV5-6 with TRBJ2-3; D not certain. The CDR3 sequence is 12 residues long. V lost 4 bases to trimming and J lost 6 bases, with 9 bases between them. Germline CDR1 is SGHDT and CDR2 is YYEEEE. The CDR3 bases are TGTGCCAGCAGCCTAGGAATGGATACGCAGTATTTT. Its translation is CASSLGMDTQYF. Variable domain in full (rest from reference TRBV5-6 and TRBJ2-3): DAGVTQSPTHLIKTRGQQVTLRCSPKSGHDTVSWYQQALGQGPQFIFQYYEEEERQRGNFPDRFSGHQFPNYSSELNVNALLLGDSALYLCASSLGMDTQYFGPGTRLTVL.

This clone showed up just a few times. The rearrangement links TRBV5-1 to TRBJ2-7; D unclear. Germline V lookup: CDR1 SGHRS, CDR2 YFSETQ. The CDR3 contains 14 residues. V lost 4 bases and J lost 3, with 14 bases in between. The CDR3 loop reads CASSPVRGVYEQYF. The CDR3 DNA reads as TGCGCCAGCAGCCCGGTACGAGGAGTCTACGAGCAGTACTTC. The variable domain in full, with the rest retrieved from reference TRBV5-1 and TRBJ2-7, is KAGVTQTPRYLIKTRGQQVTLSCSPISGHRSVSWYQQTPGQGLQFLFEYFSETQRNKGNFPGRFSGRQFSNSRSEMNVSTLELGDSALYLCASSPVRGVYEQYFGPGTRLTVT.

The J gene is TRBJ2-5, the V gene TRBV10-1, with D perhaps matching TRBD2 (6 bases). Germline V gives CDR1 WNHNN, CDR2 SYGVQD (reference sequence). V was clipped by 2 bases and J by 0 bases, with 22 bases between them. The CDR3 extends over 19 amino acids. The chain's CDR3 is CASSEPSGLPEQYQETQYF. CDR3 sequence (DNA): TGCGCCAGCAGTGAGCCCTCGGGACTCCCCGAACAGTACCAAGAGACCCAGTACTTC.

The rearrangement uses TRBV6-4 and TRBJ2-1, with TRBD2 identical over 10 bases. V lost 5 bases to trimming and J lost 3 bases; unmatched junction nucleotides: 4. CDR1 and CDR2 from the germline V gene are MRHNA and SNTAGT. This CDR3 has 15 amino acids. CDR3 DNA sequence: TGTGCCAGCAGTCATACTAGCGGGGACTACAATGAGCAGTTCTTC. Translation gives CASSHTSGDYNEQFF.

This clone was picked up a small number of times. J is TRBJ1-4 and V is TRBV6-1; TRBD1 might be the D (5 bases). Between the trimmed V and J ends, which lost 6 bases and 4 bases, there was a span of 9 bases. Germline V gives CDR1 MNHNS, CDR2 SASEGT. This CDR3 has 13 residues. Written as DNA, the CDR3 is TGTGCCAGCAGGGCGGACATTAATGAAAAACTGTTTTTT. Encoded protein: CASRADINEKLFF.

The rearrangement links TRBV4-1 to TRBJ1-5, with 9 positions matching TRBD1. The CDR3 is 16 amino acids. V shed 1 base and J 9 bases; nucleotides not matched to a gene: 10. Per germline, CDR1 MGHRA and CDR2 YSYEKL. The CDR3 sequence: CASSQVSGQGSGPQHF. The CDR3 DNA reads TGCGCCAGCAGCCAAGTTTCGGGACAGGGCTCCGGGCCCCAGCATTTT.